This TCR beta chain was observed in a study of blood T cell repertoires in COVID-19 (dated by TCRdb to 2018 to 2021). Notes on the research overall: The collaborator samples originated in the United States, Italy and Spain and spanned the acute and convalescent phases of COVID-19. The samples were drawn from the first 160 participants of the ongoing ImmuneRACE study and from roughly 1,300 subjects provided by 6 global collaborators. Where available, HLA class I and class II types were taken from metadata supplied by the sample provider and were not determined by assay-based typing. A freely available public database, intended as a resource for researchers studying the immune response to SARS-CoV-2, is where the repertoires were released. Subjects who had been exposed to COVID-19, were actively infected with it, or had recovered from it provided the deeply sampled blood TCRbeta repertoires that made up the dataset. Sample metadata almost always included a de-identified subject ID, COVID-19 status, age in years and sex. The material from the prospective study consisted of cDNA or gDNA derived from T cells, B-cell-depleted T cells, or PBMCs.

Points the paper makes about the study in general: The amount of clinical and demographic metadata varied by source and participant and was provided uncurated.

The collaborating institutions used their own protocols to collect whole blood in K2EDTA tubes. For TCRbeta analysis, collaborators shipped samples in one of three forms: frozen whole blood, isolated PBMCs, or DNA extracted from either of those sample types. TCRbeta CDR3 regions were amplified from genomic DNA using the immunoSEQ Assay, a bias-controlled multiplex PCR. The published analysis was carried out like this. The number of nucleated cells in each sample was estimated by amplification of reference gene primers within the assay. To quantify the absolute abundance of each unique TCRbeta CDR3 rearrangement, sequence reads were collapsed and filtered. For each sample, productive Simpson clonality was calculated as the square root of Simpson's diversity index over productive rearrangements. This is the immuneACCESS table as TCRdb keeps it, with only in-frame sequences that have V and J called. A part of the clones is gone; compared with another copy, unresolved V genes explain less than half, and the rest is unexplained. V, J and clone size were drawn from that table, and D and trimming were deduced from the DNA. In all, the sample holds under 200,000 clones, and approximately 83% of those were seen once. The ten biggest clones cover nearly 8.5% of the sample.

A note on this clone: Its binding antigen is unknown. No qualities accompany the bases; no much larger clone lies one base away.

The sequencing sample was made of peripheral blood. The origin of this receptor is a man aged 60-69 years with acute or convalescent COVID-19.

This receptor carries the CDR3 CASTPDRSSYNEQFF. The DNA sequence is as follows: TGTGCCAGCACCCCGGACAGGAGCTCCTACAATGAGCAGTTCTTC. The sequence is built from TRBV6-5 and TRBJ2-1, with 7 bases matching TRBD1. The CDR3 sequence holds 15 residues, the cysteine and phenylalanine included. Of all the DNA, just the CDR3 is kept, 45 bases in frame from base 1. The V end gives up 7 bases and the J end 0 bases, leaving 6 bases in the junction not matched to a gene. CDR1 and CDR2, per the germline V gene, are MNHEY and SVGAGI.